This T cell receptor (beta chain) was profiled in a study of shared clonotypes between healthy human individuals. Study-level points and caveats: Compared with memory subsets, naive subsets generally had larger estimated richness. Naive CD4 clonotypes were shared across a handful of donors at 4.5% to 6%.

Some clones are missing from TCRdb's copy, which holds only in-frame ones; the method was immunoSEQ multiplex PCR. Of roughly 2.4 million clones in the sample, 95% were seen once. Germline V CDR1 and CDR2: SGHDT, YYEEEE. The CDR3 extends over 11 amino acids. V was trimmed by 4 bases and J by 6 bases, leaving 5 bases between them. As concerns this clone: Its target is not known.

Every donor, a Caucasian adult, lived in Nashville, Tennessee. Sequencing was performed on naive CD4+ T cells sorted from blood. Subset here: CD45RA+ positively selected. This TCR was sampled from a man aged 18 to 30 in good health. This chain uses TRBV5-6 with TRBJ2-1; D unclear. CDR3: CASSRSNEQFF. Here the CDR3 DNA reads TGTGCCAGCAGCCGTAGCAATGAGCAGTTCTTC.